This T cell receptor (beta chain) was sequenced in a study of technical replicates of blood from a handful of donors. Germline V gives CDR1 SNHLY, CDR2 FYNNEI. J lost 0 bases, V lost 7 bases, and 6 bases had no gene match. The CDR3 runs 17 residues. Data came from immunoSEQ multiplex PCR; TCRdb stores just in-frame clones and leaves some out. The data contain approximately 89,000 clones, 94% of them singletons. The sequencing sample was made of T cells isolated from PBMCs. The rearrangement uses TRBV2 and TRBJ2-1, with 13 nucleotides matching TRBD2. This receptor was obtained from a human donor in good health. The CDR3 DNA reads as TGTGCCAGCATAGAGGGACTAGCGGGAAGCTCCTACAATGAGCAGTTCTTC. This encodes CASIEGLAGSSYNEQFF.